The sequence of this TCR beta chain was determined in a study of CD8+ T cells in alopecia areata. Reverse transcription of extracted RNA yielded cDNA, which provided the sequencing template. Clones were read by immunoSEQ multiplex PCR, and TCRdb kept only the in-frame ones, dropping some. The repertoire includes about 160,000 clones, more than 45% of them detected once, and about 6.8% sits in the top ten. Germline CDR1 is MNHNY and CDR2 is SVGAGI (reference sequence). The CDR3 sequence is 13 residues long. V lost 7 bases and J 5 bases, leaving 14 bases between the germline ends. This clonotype originated in a human donor with alopecia areata. The chain employs TRBV6-6 and TRBJ1-2; D possibly corresponds to TRBD1 (5 bases). Sequenced sample: CD4+ T cells sorted from blood. The CDR3 DNA reads as TGTGCCAGCACCCCCGGGGCACGTTATGGCTACACCTTC. It yields the protein CASTPGARYGYTF.